The following is a TCR beta chain sequence with its context. Its antigen is unidentified. V trimming: 0 bases; J trimming: 7 bases; junction bases outside the gene matches: 9. Germline CDR1 reads LGHNA; CDR2 reads YNFKEQ. This CDR3 has 16 residues. Through a sample-barcoded 5' primer and a J-beta primer mix, a second PCR was run for roughly 7 to 11 cycles. Each of the cDNA molecules was tagged by a template-switch adaptor with 12 random nucleotides. From the 5' RACE reads, TCRdb called clonotypes with MiXCR, one entry per CDR3 protein. The data contain hundreds of thousands of distinct CDR3 sequences, about 53% of them seen just once; the ten biggest clones take up roughly 40%. The record originates from a study of blood T cells in healthy people across ages. Study-level results: The unknown donor CMV status may have confounded expanded clonotype changes.

The rearrangement joins TRBV4-2 to TRBJ2-7, with 10 bases aligning to TRBD2. Sample: blood. This clonotype was obtained from a man older than 75 in good health. CDR3 DNA: TGTGCCAGCAGCCAAGAAGTAGCGGGAGGTTACAATGAGCAGTACTTC. It yields the protein CASSQEVAGGYNEQYF.